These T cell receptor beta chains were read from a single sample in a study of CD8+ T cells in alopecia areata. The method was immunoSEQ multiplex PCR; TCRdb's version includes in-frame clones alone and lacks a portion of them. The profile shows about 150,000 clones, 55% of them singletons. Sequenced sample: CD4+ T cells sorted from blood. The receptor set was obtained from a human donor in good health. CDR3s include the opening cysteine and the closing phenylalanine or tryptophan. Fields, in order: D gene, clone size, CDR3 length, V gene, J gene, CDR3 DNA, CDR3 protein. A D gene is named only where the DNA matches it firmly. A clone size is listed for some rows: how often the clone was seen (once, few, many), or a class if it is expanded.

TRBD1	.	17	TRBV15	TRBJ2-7	TGTGCCACCAGCAGAACGATGACCGGGACAGGGGCCTACGAGCAGTACTTC	CATSRTMTGTGAYEQYF
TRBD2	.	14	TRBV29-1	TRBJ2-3	TGCAGCGTTGAACGCCGACTAGCTACAGATACGCAGTATTTT	CSVERRLATDTQYF
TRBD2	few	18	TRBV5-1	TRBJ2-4	TGCGCCAGCAGCTCCCTTATCGGGACTAGCGGGAGGAGGCACATTCAGTACTTC	CASSSLIGTSGRRHIQYF
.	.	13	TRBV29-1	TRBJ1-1	TGCAGCGTCCCCGGACAGAAAGGCACTGAAGCTTTCTTT	CSVPGQKGTEAFF
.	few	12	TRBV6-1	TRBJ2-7	TGTGCCAGCAGTGAACCCGAAACCGAGCAGTACTTC	CASSEPETEQYF
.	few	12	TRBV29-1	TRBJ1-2	TGCAGCGTTGCAGGGTCCGACTATGGCTACACCTTC	CSVAGSDYGYTF
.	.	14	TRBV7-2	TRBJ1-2	TGTGCCAGCAGCGGCCGGACAGCATCCTATGGCTACACCTTC	CASSGRTASYGYTF
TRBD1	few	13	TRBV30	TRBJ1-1	TGTGCCTGGGGAAGGGACAGGAACACTGAAGCTTTCTTT	CAWGRDRNTEAFF
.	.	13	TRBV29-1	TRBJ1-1	TGCAGTTATGAGACACGTCGGAACACTGAAGCTTTCTTT	CSYETRRNTEAFF
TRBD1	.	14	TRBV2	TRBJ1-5	TGTGCCAGCAGTGAGGGACAGGGATCTCAGCCCCAGCATTTT	CASSEGQGSQPQHF
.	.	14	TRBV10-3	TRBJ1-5	TGTGCCATCAGTCCAGGGCCAAGGAATCAGCCCCAGCATTTT	CAISPGPRNQPQHF
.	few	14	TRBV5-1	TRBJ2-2	TGCGCCAGCAGGGCTCAGACGAACACCGGGGAGCTGTTTTTT	CASRAQTNTGELFF
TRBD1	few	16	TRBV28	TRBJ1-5	TGTGCCAGCCTCACTCCCGGGACAGGGAAGGGTCAGCCCCAGCATTTT	CASLTPGTGKGQPQHF
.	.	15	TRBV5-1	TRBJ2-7	TGCGCCAGCAGCTTGGTTAGGGGAAGCTCCTACGAGCAGTACTTC	CASSLVRGSSYEQYF
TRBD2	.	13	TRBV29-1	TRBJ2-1	TGCAGCGTTCGGCGGGAGGGATACAATGAGCAGTTCTTC	CSVRREGYNEQFF
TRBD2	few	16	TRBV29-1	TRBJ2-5	TGCAGCGCCGTGGGACTAGCGGGAGAAAGTAGAGAGACCCAGTACTTC	CSAVGLAGESRETQYF
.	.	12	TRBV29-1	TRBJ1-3	TGCAGCGTCAAGGTGGTTGGAAACACCATATATTTT	CSVKVVGNTIYF
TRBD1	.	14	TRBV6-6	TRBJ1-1	TGTGCCAGCATGTTGAAGACAGGGCCCACTGAAGCTTTCTTT	CASMLKTGPTEAFF